The source of this T cell receptor (beta chain) is a study of blood T cell repertoires in COVID-19. The germline V gene encodes CDR1 SNHLY and CDR2 FYNNEI. Unmatched junction bases numbered 6, after V lost 5 bases and J lost 4 bases. The CDR3 is 15 amino acids. This clone was recorded once. Data came from immunoSEQ multiplex PCR; TCRdb stores just in-frame clones and leaves some out. The data show 210,000 or so clones, 83% seen once. Sequencing used PBMCs or T cells enriched from blood (not recorded which). The TCR originated in a woman aged 45-59 years who had been exposed to COVID-19. The chain recombines TRBV2 with TRBJ1-3; 9 nucleotides align to TRBD1. CDR3 amino acids: CASSPGTGRGNTIYF. CDR3 nucleotides: TGTGCCAGCAGTCCAGGGACAGGGAGAGGAAACACCATATATTTT.